This T cell receptor beta chain was captured by sequencing in a study of cytomegalovirus exposure and HLA in healthy donors. Study-level findings and limits: Excluded were some V segments that proved indistinguishable, including TRBV6-2 and TRBV6-3. Later analysis identified 16,000 or so TCR beta sequences associated with HLA alleles, using a false discovery rate threshold of 0.05. TCR beta chain V- and J-gene trimming was linked, in a later analysis, to a missense variant in DCLRE1C.

The CDR3 loop spans 15 amino acids. Germline CDR1 reads SGHTA; CDR2 reads FQGTGA. The J segment lost 3 bases and the V segment lost 7 bases, leaving 5 bases of the junction unmatched. Each donor's status was that of a healthy bone marrow donor. With 60 Vbeta and 13 Jbeta primers, the PCR was carried out. Data came from immunoSEQ multiplex PCR; TCRdb stores just in-frame clones and leaves some out. The table shows about 180,000 clones, with around 80% occurring only once. Only a few counts were recorded for this clone. Its matching antigen is unknown. The receptor was isolated from a woman aged 30 to 39 in good health and CMV-seropositive. Sequenced input: PBMCs. V usage is TRBV7-3 and J usage is TRBJ2-1, with TRBD2 matching over 11 bases. The CDR3: CASTPGTSGYNEQFF. The CDR3 DNA follows: TGTGCCAGCACCCCTGGGACTAGCGGCTACAATGAGCAGTTCTTC.